These T cell receptor beta chains were read from a single sample in a study of T cell responses to AZD1222 COVID-19 vaccine. Only in-frame clones appear in the TCRdb table, and some are missing; sequencing was by immunoSEQ multiplex PCR. The table shows roughly 250,000 clones, with approximately 93% occurring only once. The sequences come from peripheral blood, collected on day 0 of AZD1222 vaccination. The receptors originated from an adult in good health. Both conserved end residues are part of each CDR3. The order of the fields is V gene, CDR3 length, D gene, clone size, J gene, CDR3 DNA, CDR3 protein. The D gene is left open where the match is weak. Expanded clones are given a class, and other clones once, few, many or no size at all.

TRBV28	20	TRBD2	NA	TRBJ2-7	TGTGCCAGCAGTTTAATGGGGGGGGGACTAGCGGGAGTTGAGGGACACGAGCAGTACTTC	CASSLMGGGLAGVEGHEQYF
TRBV19	16	NA	NA	TRBJ1-6	TGTGCCAGTAGTATAGAGGGACGAACAATAAATTCACCCCTCCACTTT	CASSIEGRTINSPLHF
TRBV7-6	15	NA	NA	TRBJ2-7	TGTGCCAGCGGTCCCCTGATGGGGAGATTCTACGAGCAGTACTTC	CASGPLMGRFYEQYF
TRBV5-1	13	NA	NA	TRBJ2-7	TGCGCCAGCAGCTGGGACAAGGCCTACGAGCAGTACTTC	CASSWDKAYEQYF
TRBV11-2	17	NA	NA	TRBJ1-4	TGTGCCAGCAGCTTAGGGTGGGGGAGGATATCATCTGAAAAACTGTTTTTT	CASSLGWGRISSEKLFF
TRBV2	13	NA	NA	TRBJ1-5	TGTGCCAGCAGGGTGTCAGCCAATCAGCCCCAGCATTTT	CASRVSANQPQHF
TRBV6-5	15	NA	NA	TRBJ1-2	TGTGCCAGCAGTTACGGAGGTGACGGGAACTATGGCTACACCTTC	CASSYGGDGNYGYTF
TRBV12-3/TRBV12-4	13	TRBD1	NA	TRBJ1-5	TGTGCCAGCAGTTTGGCAGGGGGTCAGCCCCAGCATTTT	CASSLAGGQPQHF
TRBV29-1	15	NA	NA	TRBJ2-1	TGCAGCGTTGAGGGGTTGACCTCACCGATCGATGAGCAGTTCTTC	CSVEGLTSPIDEQFF
TRBV7-8	17	NA	once	TRBJ2-3	TGTGCCAGCAGCTTAGTGGGAAGCGCGGGCCCCACAGATACGCAGTATTTT	CASSLVGSAGPTDTQYF
TRBV6-5	14	NA	NA	TRBJ1-1	TGTGCCAGCAGTCCCCCGCACCTGAACACTGAAGCTTTCTTT	CASSPPHLNTEAFF
TRBV29-1	16	TRBD2	NA	TRBJ2-1	TGCAGCGTTGAAGATATTCCGGGACTAGCGGACAATGAGCAGTTCTTC	CSVEDIPGLADNEQFF
TRBV10-3	14	TRBD1	NA	TRBJ1-2	TGTGCCATCAGTGACGACCGAGACAGGGTGGGCTACACCTTC	CAISDDRDRVGYTF
TRBV20-1	11	NA	NA	TRBJ2-3	TGCAGTGCCCAGACTAGGTATACGCAGTATTTT	CSAQTRYTQYF
TRBV5-1	17	TRBD2	NA	TRBJ2-1	TGCGCCAGCAGCGCCCTGACTAGCGGGGGGTCCTACAATGAGCAGTTCTTC	CASSALTSGGSYNEQFF
TRBV7-2	16	NA	NA	TRBJ1-3	TGTGCCAGCAGTCCTTTCGGGAGGGGAATAGGAAACACCATATATTTT	CASSPFGRGIGNTIYF
TRBV5-6	14	NA	NA	TRBJ2-1	TGTGCCAGCAGCTGGGGCAAAGAATACAATGAGCAGTTCTTC	CASSWGKEYNEQFF
TRBV2	15	TRBD2	once	TRBJ2-1	TGTGCCAGCATGAGGACTAGCGGCTCCTACAATGAGCAGTTCTTC	CASMRTSGSYNEQFF
TRBV28	17	NA	NA	TRBJ1-2	TGTGCCAGCAGTTTTGCGGGGACGGGGGGAGTCAACTATGGCTACACCTTC	CASSFAGTGGVNYGYTF
TRBV20-1	11	NA	NA	TRBJ1-2	TGCAGTGCTGATGACGGCCCTGGCTACACCTTC	CSADDGPGYTF
TRBV5-4	14	NA	NA	TRBJ2-7	TGTGCCAGCAGCTTGGGACAGGCCTCCTACGAGCAGTACTTC	CASSLGQASYEQYF
TRBV28	14	TRBD1	NA	TRBJ2-7	TGTGCCAGCAGTTTAACAGGGGGCCCCTACGAGCAGTACTTC	CASSLTGGPYEQYF
TRBV5-1	15	TRBD1	once	TRBJ1-6	TGCGCCAGCAGCCCAAAACAGGGGTATAATTCACCCCTCCACTTT	CASSPKQGYNSPLHF
TRBV28	13	TRBD1	NA	TRBJ1-1	TGTGCCAGCACCAGGACAGGGAGGACTGAAGCTTTCTTT	CASTRTGRTEAFF
TRBV6-1	15	NA	NA	TRBJ2-1	TGTGCCAGCAGTGGATCGGGTCCCCGCTACAATGAGCAGTTCTTC	CASSGSGPRYNEQFF
TRBV2	13	NA	NA	TRBJ1-4	TGTGCCAGCAGTGCTAGGGTTCGCGAAAAACTGTTTTTT	CASSARVREKLFF
TRBV21-1	16	NA	NA	TRBJ2-1	TGTGCCAGCAGACTAAGACCAGGGGACGATTGGAATGAGCAGTTCTTC	CASRLRPGDDWNEQFF
TRBV11-2	12	NA	NA	TRBJ2-7	TGTGCCAGCAGCACGGGACTGTACGAGCAGTACTTC	CASSTGLYEQYF
TRBV4-2	17	NA	NA	TRBJ2-1	TGTGCCAGCAGCCTTCAGACGTCCGGGAGTGGCAACAATGAGCAGTTCTTC	CASSLQTSGSGNNEQFF
TRBV5-5	16	NA	NA	TRBJ1-2	TGTGCCAGCAGCTTGGATCATCGGGGGTGGGACTATGGCTACACCTTC	CASSLDHRGWDYGYTF
TRBV2	11	NA	NA	TRBJ1-2	TGTGCCAGGGAGGGGACGGACCGCCACACCTTC	CAREGTDRHTF
TRBV2	14	TRBD1	NA	TRBJ1-5	TGTGCCAGCAGCCGGGGACAGGGTGGACAGCCCCAGCATTTT	CASSRGQGGQPQHF
TRBV7-8	16	TRBD2	once	TRBJ2-7	TGTGCCAGCAGCTTAGCTTCCGCGGGAGTAAGGTACGAGCAGTACTTC	CASSLASAGVRYEQYF
TRBV24-1	14	NA	NA	TRBJ2-7	TGTGCCACCAGTGACCCGGGACGGGCCTACGAGCAGTACTTC	CATSDPGRAYEQYF
TRBV24-1	13	NA	NA	TRBJ1-1	TGTGCCACCAGTGATTCTGGGAACACTGAAGCTTTCTTT	CATSDSGNTEAFF
TRBV5-1	13	NA	NA	TRBJ2-5	TGCGCCAGCAGCGCGGACATACAAGAGACCCAGTACTTC	CASSADIQETQYF
TRBV5-1	14	NA	NA	TRBJ1-2	TGCGCCAGCAGCTTGGCTGTGGAAGCCTATGGCTACACCTTC	CASSLAVEAYGYTF
TRBV28	14	NA	NA	TRBJ1-2	TGTGCCAGCAGCCCCCCCTGGGGGAACTATGGCTACACCTTC	CASSPPWGNYGYTF
TRBV13	13	TRBD1	NA	TRBJ2-7	TGTGCCAGCAGCCGGGACAGGTTGTACGAGCAGTACTTC	CASSRDRLYEQYF
TRBV6-5	15	TRBD1	NA	TRBJ2-2	TGTGCCAGCAGGGATTGGACAGGGCGAACCGGGGAGCTGTTTTTT	CASRDWTGRTGELFF
TRBV11-2	16	TRBD2	NA	TRBJ2-1	TGTGCCAGCAGCTTACTGGCTAGCGGGAACTACAATGAGCAGTTCTTC	CASSLLASGNYNEQFF
TRBV2	14	NA	NA	TRBJ2-7	TGTGCCAGCAGCGAGGGCAGGGGGGGTACTGGGCAGTACTTC	CASSEGRGGTGQYF